One sample yielded the 10 T cell receptor beta chains listed below, sequenced in a study of shared clonotypes between healthy human individuals. The data were produced by immunoSEQ multiplex PCR, yet TCRdb's version contains in-frame clones alone and is incomplete. This sample has around 1.1 million clones, with 60% to 85% found just once. Sequencing input: memory CD4+ T cells from PBMCs. Subset in this sample: CD45RA-negative fraction. These receptors were taken from a man between 18 and 35 years old in good health. Some clones in this sample may be carry-over from other donors' samples.

V usage is TRBV28 and J usage is TRBJ1-4, with D possibly matching TRBD1 (5 bases). The CDR3 spans 14 residues. The V end was cut by 2 bases, the J end by 4 bases, with 8 bases between. CDR1 and CDR2 from the germline V gene are MDHEN and SYDVKM. The CDR3 region has the DNA TGTGCCAGCAGTTTACGACAGATTAATGAAAAACTGTTTTTT. This codes for CASSLRQINEKLFF. Filled out from reference TRBV28 and TRBJ1-4, the complete variable domain reads DVKVTQSSRYLVKRTGEKVFLECVQDMDHENMFWYRQDPGLGLRLIYFSYDVKMKEKGDIPEGYSVSREKKERFSLILESASTNQTSMYLCASSLRQINEKLFFGSGTQLSVL.

Many counts were recorded for this clone. This chain links TRBV28 with TRBJ2-2; the D is unclear. V was shortened by 7 bases and J by 6 bases, with 6 bases between the two germline ends. The CDR3 has 11 residues. CDR1 is MDHEN and CDR2 is SYDVKM in the germline V gene. CDR3 protein: CASTSPGELFF. The CDR3 nucleotides are TGTGCCAGCACCTCTCCCGGGGAGCTGTTTTTT.

V is TRBV7-8 and J is TRBJ1-3; D call uncertain. This CDR3 comprises 14 residues. The germline V and J ends were trimmed by 7 bases and 2 bases, with 12 bases remaining between them. Germline CDR1 reads SGHVS; CDR2 reads FQNEAQ. In DNA, the CDR3 is TGTGCCAGCACCCTGGCCCGGACTGGAAACACCATATATTTT. Translation: CASTLARTGNTIYF.

This CDR3 reads CAWATSRPYGYTF. The CDR3 DNA reads TGTGCCTGGGCCACATCCAGGCCCTATGGCTACACCTTC. V and J are TRBV30 and TRBJ1-2; D remains unclear. The V gene lost 5 bases and the J gene lost 4 bases, with 14 bases spanning the gap. The V gene's germline CDR1 is GTSNPN and CDR2 SVGIG (reference sequence). CDR3 size: 13 residues.

This sequence joins TRBV4-3 and TRBJ2-1, with D perhaps TRBD1 (5 bases). CDR3 length: 13 amino acids. The germline V and J ends were trimmed by 2 bases and 9 bases, with 11 bases remaining between them. Per germline, CDR1 LGHNA and CDR2 YSLEER. The CDR3 nucleotides read TGCGCCAGCAGCCAATCCTTCCAGGGTGAGCAGTTCTTC. Translating gives CASSQSFQGEQFF.

The chain has TRBV5-5 and TRBJ2-6; D unclear. The CDR3 has 15 amino acids. Germline loops: CDR1 SGHKS, CDR2 YYEKEE (reference sequence). V was cut by 1 base and J by 4 bases, with 9 bases left in between. CDR3 nucleotides: TGTGCCAGCAGCTTGTGGGTGGCGGGGGCCAACGTCCTGACTTTC. Amino acids: CASSLWVAGANVLTF.

The chain is built from TRBV14 and TRBJ1-1; no clear D gene. The V gene lost 0 bases and the J gene lost 3 bases, with 11 bases spanning the gap. The CDR3 has 15 residues. Germline CDR1 SGHDN, CDR2 FVKESK. Here the CDR3 DNA reads TGTGCCAGCAGCCAAGATAGGAACCGGTACACTGAAGCTTTCTTT. Translating gives CASSQDRNRYTEAFF.

V usage is TRBV4-3 and J usage is TRBJ2-7; 10 bases are shared with TRBD2. CDR3 length: 17 residues. The ends lost 1 base at V and 2 bases at J; junction bases unmatched: 8. Germline values: CDR1 LGHNA, CDR2 YSLEER. The CDR3 bases are TGCGCCAGCAGCCAAGCCCTAACTAGCGGGGACCCCTACGAGCAGTACTTC. Protein sequence: CASSQALTSGDPYEQYF.

The rearrangement links TRBV7-2 to TRBJ1-3; D is unresolved. Germline V gives CDR1 SGHTA, CDR2 FQGNSA. Trimming pared 6 bases from V and 0 bases from J, leaving 15 bases between. The CDR3 loop spans 16 amino acids. The CDR3 region has the DNA TGTGCCAGCAGGATAAACGGCGGCCGCTCTGGAAACACCATATATTTT. It codes for CASRINGGRSGNTIYF. Drawing the rest from reference TRBV7-2 and TRBJ1-3, the complete variable domain is GAGVSQSPSNKVTEKGKDVELRCDPISGHTALYWYRQSLGQGLEFLIYFQGNSAPDKSGLPSDRFSAERTGGSVSTLTIQRTQQEDSAVYLCASRINGGRSGNTIYFGEGSWLTVV.

The rearrangement uses TRBV28 and TRBJ2-7; D unresolved. V lost 1 base and J 0 bases, leaving 4 bases between the germline ends. CDR1 and CDR2 from the germline V gene are MDHEN and SYDVKM. This CDR3 comprises 13 residues. In DNA, the CDR3 is TGTGCCAGCAGTTTATTGTCCTCCTACGAGCAGTACTTC. It is translated as CASSLLSSYEQYF.